The rows below give T cell receptor beta chains drawn from one sample of a study of blood T cell repertoires in COVID-19. The assay was immunoSEQ multiplex PCR, and TCRdb's table has in-frame clones only and misses some. Of fewer than 500,000 clones in the sample, roughly 90% were seen once. Sequencing was carried out using peripheral blood. The receptors were gathered from a woman aged 25 to 39 with active or convalescent COVID-19. Both conserved end residues are part of each CDR3. The order of the fields is clone size, D gene, V gene, J gene, CDR3 length, CDR3 protein, CDR3 DNA. A D gene is named only where the DNA matches it firmly. Only some rows state a clone size, as once, few, many or a class for expanded clones.

clone size: .
D gene: TRBD1
V gene: TRBV7-8
J gene: TRBJ1-6
CDR3 length: 17
CDR3 protein: CASSSLILRQGNSPLHF
CDR3 DNA: TGTGCCAGCAGCTCATTAATCCTTAGACAGGGGAATTCACCCCTCCACTTT

clone size: .
D gene: .
V gene: TRBV19
J gene: TRBJ1-5
CDR3 length: 12
CDR3 protein: CASAGSNQPQHF
CDR3 DNA: TGTGCCAGTGCAGGGAGCAATCAGCCCCAGCATTTT

clone size: once
D gene: TRBD2
V gene: TRBV27
J gene: TRBJ2-2
CDR3 length: 17
CDR3 protein: CASSSTKSGSLTGELFF
CDR3 DNA: TGTGCCAGCAGCTCAACCAAAAGCGGGAGTTTGACCGGGGAGCTGTTTTTT

clone size: .
D gene: .
V gene: TRBV19
J gene: TRBJ1-1
CDR3 length: 14
CDR3 protein: CASMSRAPNTEAFF
CDR3 DNA: TGTGCCAGTATGAGCAGGGCACCGAACACTGAAGCTTTCTTT

clone size: .
D gene: .
V gene: TRBV11-2
J gene: TRBJ1-2
CDR3 length: 14
CDR3 protein: CASSLDRRTYGYTF
CDR3 DNA: TGTGCCAGCAGCTTAGATCGAAGGACTTATGGCTACACCTTC

clone size: .
D gene: TRBD1
V gene: TRBV6-1
J gene: TRBJ2-7
CDR3 length: 15
CDR3 protein: CASSDSGTGPYEQYF
CDR3 DNA: TGTGCCAGCAGTGATTCCGGGACAGGGCCCTACGAGCAGTACTTC

clone size: .
D gene: .
V gene: TRBV27
J gene: TRBJ1-1
CDR3 length: 15
CDR3 protein: CASTAEGRGDTEAFF
CDR3 DNA: TGTGCCAGCACCGCAGAAGGGCGCGGGGACACTGAAGCTTTCTTT

clone size: .
D gene: TRBD2
V gene: TRBV6-5
J gene: TRBJ2-7
CDR3 length: 13
CDR3 protein: CASRGLAGPEQYF
CDR3 DNA: TGTGCCAGCAGAGGACTAGCGGGACCCGAGCAGTACTTC

clone size: .
D gene: .
V gene: TRBV10-3
J gene: TRBJ2-3
CDR3 length: 14
CDR3 protein: CAIRAGGSTDTQYF
CDR3 DNA: TGTGCCATCAGAGCAGGGGGGAGCACAGATACGCAGTATTTT

clone size: .
D gene: TRBD2
V gene: TRBV11-1
J gene: TRBJ2-1
CDR3 length: 16
CDR3 protein: CASGVGTSGLYNEQFF
CDR3 DNA: TGTGCCAGCGGGGTAGGGACTAGCGGGTTATACAATGAGCAGTTCTTC

clone size: .
D gene: TRBD2
V gene: TRBV19
J gene: TRBJ2-7
CDR3 length: 16
CDR3 protein: CASSSLGGVYSYEQYF
CDR3 DNA: TGTGCCAGTAGTAGCCTGGGAGGGGTATATTCCTACGAGCAGTACTTC

clone size: once
D gene: .
V gene: TRBV5-1
J gene: TRBJ2-7
CDR3 length: 15
CDR3 protein: CASSPRVSGSYEQYF
CDR3 DNA: TGCGCCAGCAGCCCGCGGGTTAGCGGATCCTACGAGCAGTACTTC

clone size: .
D gene: .
V gene: TRBV11-3
J gene: TRBJ2-5
CDR3 length: 14
CDR3 protein: CASSYSGEKETQYF
CDR3 DNA: TGTGCCAGCAGTTATAGCGGAGAAAAAGAGACCCAGTACTTC

clone size: .
D gene: TRBD1
V gene: TRBV4-1
J gene: TRBJ1-4
CDR3 length: 15
CDR3 protein: CASSQSRTGLEKLFF
CDR3 DNA: TGCGCCAGCAGCCAATCAAGGACAGGGCTCGAAAAACTGTTTTTT

clone size: .
D gene: .
V gene: TRBV12-3/TRBV12-4
J gene: TRBJ1-5
CDR3 length: 13
CDR3 protein: CASSFQGNQPQHF
CDR3 DNA: TGTGCCAGCAGTTTCCAGGGAAATCAGCCCCAGCATTTT

clone size: .
D gene: TRBD1
V gene: TRBV19
J gene: TRBJ1-1
CDR3 length: 15
CDR3 protein: CASSIGDSQNTEAFF
CDR3 DNA: TGTGCCAGTAGTATAGGGGACAGTCAAAACACTGAAGCTTTCTTT

clone size: .
D gene: TRBD1
V gene: TRBV7-2
J gene: TRBJ1-1
CDR3 length: 15
CDR3 protein: CASSPLGTGFTEAFF
CDR3 DNA: TGTGCCAGCAGCCCCCTTGGGACAGGGTTCACTGAAGCTTTCTTT

clone size: .
D gene: .
V gene: TRBV7-8
J gene: TRBJ1-1
CDR3 length: 18
CDR3 protein: CASSLSRDTKVVNTEAFF
CDR3 DNA: TGTGCCAGCAGCTTATCCCGGGACACCAAGGTGGTGAACACTGAAGCTTTCTTT

clone size: many
D gene: .
V gene: TRBV18
J gene: TRBJ2-1
CDR3 length: 13
CDR3 protein: CASSYASYNEQFF
CDR3 DNA: TGTGCCAGCTCATACGCGTCCTACAATGAGCAGTTCTTC

clone size: once
D gene: TRBD1
V gene: TRBV5-1
J gene: TRBJ1-1
CDR3 length: 15
CDR3 protein: CASNQGVGMNTEAFF
CDR3 DNA: TGCGCCAGCAACCAGGGGGTGGGGATGAACACTGAAGCTTTCTTT

clone size: once
D gene: .
V gene: TRBV28
J gene: TRBJ1-2
CDR3 length: 13
CDR3 protein: CASTPTGFGGYTF
CDR3 DNA: TGTGCCAGCACCCCAACAGGCTTTGGTGGCTACACCTTC

clone size: .
D gene: TRBD1
V gene: TRBV11-2
J gene: TRBJ2-5
CDR3 length: 17
CDR3 protein: CASSHTAPGTGKETQYF
CDR3 DNA: TGTGCCAGCAGCCATACCGCGCCCGGGACAGGAAAAGAGACCCAGTACTTC

clone size: few
D gene: .
V gene: TRBV6-1
J gene: TRBJ1-2
CDR3 length: 14
CDR3 protein: CASSERGGMLGYTF
CDR3 DNA: TGTGCCAGCAGTGAAAGGGGGGGAATGTTGGGCTACACCTTC

clone size: .
D gene: .
V gene: TRBV29-1
J gene: TRBJ2-1
CDR3 length: 13
CDR3 protein: CSVVRGSYNEQFF
CDR3 DNA: TGCAGCGTTGTTCGGGGTTCCTACAATGAGCAGTTCTTC

clone size: once
D gene: TRBD1
V gene: TRBV10-2
J gene: TRBJ2-7
CDR3 length: 15
CDR3 protein: CASIPGQESSYEQYF
CDR3 DNA: TGCGCCAGCATCCCGGGACAGGAGAGCTCCTACGAGCAGTACTTC

clone size: .
D gene: TRBD1
V gene: TRBV5-1
J gene: TRBJ1-2
CDR3 length: 13
CDR3 protein: CASSTGTDYGYTF
CDR3 DNA: TGCGCCAGCAGCACGGGGACAGACTATGGCTACACCTTC

clone size: .
D gene: .
V gene: TRBV12-3/TRBV12-4
J gene: TRBJ1-5
CDR3 length: 13
CDR3 protein: CASSVAGNQPQHF
CDR3 DNA: TGTGCCAGCAGTGTGGCTGGCAATCAGCCCCAGCATTTT

clone size: .
D gene: .
V gene: TRBV18
J gene: TRBJ2-7
CDR3 length: 12
CDR3 protein: CASSAGSYEQYF
CDR3 DNA: TGTGCCAGCTCAGCCGGCTCCTACGAGCAGTACTTC

clone size: .
D gene: .
V gene: TRBV4-1
J gene: TRBJ2-3
CDR3 length: 18
CDR3 protein: CASSPVGGGPASTDTQYF
CDR3 DNA: TGCGCCAGCAGCCCAGTGGGCGGGGGCCCCGCGAGCACAGATACGCAGTATTTT

clone size: .
D gene: .
V gene: TRBV7-2
J gene: TRBJ1-1
CDR3 length: 16
CDR3 protein: CASSHERGTMNTEAFF
CDR3 DNA: TGTGCCAGCAGCCATGAGAGGGGGACCATGAACACTGAAGCTTTCTTT

clone size: .
D gene: .
V gene: TRBV21-1
J gene: TRBJ2-2
CDR3 length: 13
CDR3 protein: CASKRRNTGELFF
CDR3 DNA: TGTGCCAGCAAACGCAGGAACACCGGGGAGCTGTTTTTT